The entry below describes one TCR beta chain. The antigen is not known. The entry originates in a study of T cell repertoires in cytomegalovirus infection. At the level of the study: A matching HLA type, together with CMV infection, was signaled by public TCR beta signatures.

MiXCR, applied by TCRdb to the reads, yields one record per CDR3 protein. The table includes approximately 700,000 distinct CDR3 sequences, 35% detected once. Trimming took 1 base from V and 0 from J, leaving 6 bases between them. CDR1 is LNHNV, CDR2 YYDKDF, per germline (reference sequence). The CDR3 is 14 amino acids. Study-level findings and limits: Totalled public TCR beta family frequency picked out people who carried CMV plus the relevant HLA.

The material sequenced was PBMCs. The TCR sequence derives from a human donor in good health (CMV status not recorded). Some clones in this sample may be carry-over from other donors' samples. The gene calls are TRBV15 and TRBJ1-1, with D possibly being TRBD1 (5 bases). This CDR3 reads CATSRGQLNTEAFF. The CDR3 region has the DNA TGTGCCACCAGCAGAGGACAGCTGAACACTGAAGCTTTCTTT.